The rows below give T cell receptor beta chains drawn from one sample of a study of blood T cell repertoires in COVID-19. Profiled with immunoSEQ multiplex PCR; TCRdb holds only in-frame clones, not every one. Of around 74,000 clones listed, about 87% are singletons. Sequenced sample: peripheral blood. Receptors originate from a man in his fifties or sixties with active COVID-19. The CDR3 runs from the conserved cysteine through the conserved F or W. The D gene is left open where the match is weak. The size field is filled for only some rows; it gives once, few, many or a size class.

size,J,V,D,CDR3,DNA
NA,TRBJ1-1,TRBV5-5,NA,CASSLEVAGLVAFF,TGTGCCAGCAGCTTGGAGGTGGCAGGGCTCGTCGCTTTCTTT
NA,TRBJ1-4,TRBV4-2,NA,CASSQDVGYDEKLFF,TGTGCCAGCAGCCAAGATGTCGGGTACGATGAAAAACTGTTTTTT
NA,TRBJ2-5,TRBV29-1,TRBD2,CSVERLAEETQYF,TGCAGCGTTGAAAGACTAGCGGAAGAGACCCAGTACTTC
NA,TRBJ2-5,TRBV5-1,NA,CASSSPGQRQGDQYF,TGCGCCAGCAGCTCCCCGGGACAAAGGCAAGGGGACCAGTACTTC
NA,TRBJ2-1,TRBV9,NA,CASSVVPSHNEQFF,TGTGCCAGCAGCGTAGTCCCTAGCCATAATGAGCAGTTCTTC
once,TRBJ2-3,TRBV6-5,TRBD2,CASSYGLAGGKYTQYF,TGTGCCAGCAGTTACGGACTAGCGGGGGGCAAATATACGCAGTATTTT
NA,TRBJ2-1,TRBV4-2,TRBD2,CASSPSGGANNEQFF,TGTGCCAGCAGCCCGAGCGGGGGGGCTAACAATGAGCAGTTCTTC
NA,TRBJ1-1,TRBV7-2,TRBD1,CASSPGTGANTEAFF,TGTGCCAGCAGCCCCGGGACAGGAGCGAACACTGAAGCTTTCTTT
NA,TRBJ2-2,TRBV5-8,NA,CASSGSLNTGELFF,TGTGCCAGCAGCGGGAGTCTGAACACCGGGGAGCTGTTTTTT
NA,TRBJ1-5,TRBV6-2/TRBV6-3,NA,CASSPYSSNQPQHF,TGTGCCAGCAGCCCCTACAGTAGCAATCAGCCCCAGCATTTT
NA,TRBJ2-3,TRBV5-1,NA,CASSRQDEGDTQYF,TGCGCCAGCAGCCGACAGGATGAGGGAGATACGCAGTATTTT
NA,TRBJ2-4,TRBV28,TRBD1,CASSVQGVGENIQYF,TGTGCCAGCAGTGTACAGGGGGTTGGGGAGAACATTCAGTACTTC
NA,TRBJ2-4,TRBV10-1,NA,CASSESGAKNIQYF,TGCGCCAGCAGTGAGTCAGGGGCGAAAAACATTCAGTACTTC
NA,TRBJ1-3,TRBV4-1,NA,CASSQGGARGFGNTIYF,TGCGCCAGCAGCCAAGGTGGGGCCAGGGGATTCGGAAACACCATATATTTT
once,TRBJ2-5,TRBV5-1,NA,CASSFSRARGETQYF,TGCGCCAGCAGCTTCTCCCGGGCCAGAGGGGAGACCCAGTACTTC
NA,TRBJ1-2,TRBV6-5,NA,CASSYRGGYTF,TGTGCCAGCAGTTACAGGGGTGGCTACACCTTC
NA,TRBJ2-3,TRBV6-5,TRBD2,CASLAGVADTQYF,TGTGCCAGCTTAGCGGGGGTGGCAGATACGCAGTATTTT
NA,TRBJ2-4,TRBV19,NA,CASRGGRNIQYF,TGTGCCAGTAGGGGGGGGCGCAACATTCAGTACTTC
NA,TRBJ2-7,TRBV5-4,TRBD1,CASSQGTGVTYEQYF,TGTGCCAGCAGCCAGGGGACAGGGGTGACCTACGAGCAGTACTTC
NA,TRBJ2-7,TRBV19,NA,CASRAISSYEQYF,TGTGCCAGTAGAGCCATTTCCTCCTACGAGCAGTACTTC
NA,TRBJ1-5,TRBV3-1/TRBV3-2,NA,CASSQDRGRQPQHF,TGTGCCAGCAGCCAAGATCGGGGTCGTCAGCCCCAGCATTTT
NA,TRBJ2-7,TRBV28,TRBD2,CASSSPWDYTYEQYF,TGTGCCAGCAGTTCCCCATGGGACTATACCTACGAGCAGTACTTC
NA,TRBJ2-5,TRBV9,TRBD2,CASSAGGNYQETQYF,TGTGCCAGCAGTGCGGGGGGCAATTACCAAGAGACCCAGTACTTC
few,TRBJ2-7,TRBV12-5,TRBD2,CASGLATLTGTSGRRDSYEQYF,TGTGCTAGTGGTTTGGCTACCCTCACCGGGACTAGCGGGAGGAGGGATTCCTACGAGCAGTACTTC
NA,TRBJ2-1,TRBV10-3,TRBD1,CAISPGQGGPNNEQFF,TGTGCCATCAGTCCGGGACAGGGGGGCCCTAACAATGAGCAGTTCTTC
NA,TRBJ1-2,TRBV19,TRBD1,CASSSVGQDYQGYGYTF,TGTGCCAGTAGTAGCGTGGGACAGGACTACCAGGGTTATGGCTACACCTTC
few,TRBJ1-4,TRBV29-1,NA,CSVPPWSVLFF,TGCAGCGTACCTCCGTGGAGCGTACTGTTTTTT
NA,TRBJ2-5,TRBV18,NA,CASSPRQGQETQYF,TGTGCCAGCTCACCACGGCAGGGACAAGAGACCCAGTACTTC
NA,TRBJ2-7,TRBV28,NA,CASSRQVSYEQYF,TGTGCCAGCAGTCGACAGGTATCCTACGAGCAGTACTTC
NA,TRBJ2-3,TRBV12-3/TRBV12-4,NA,CASSSGNTQYF,TGTGCCAGCAGTTCGGGTAATACGCAGTATTTT
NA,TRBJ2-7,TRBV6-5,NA,CASSPPGSREQYF,TGTGCCAGCTCCCCGCCAGGGTCCCGCGAGCAGTACTTC
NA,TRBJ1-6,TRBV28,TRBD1,CASSHSWTGWHSPLHF,TGTGCCAGCAGTCACTCATGGACAGGGTGGCATTCACCCCTCCACTTT
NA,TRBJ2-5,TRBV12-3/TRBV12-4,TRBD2,CASRLAAETQYF,TGTGCCAGCAGGCTAGCGGCAGAGACCCAGTACTTC
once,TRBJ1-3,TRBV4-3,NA,CASSQGTASSGNTIYF,TGCGCCAGCAGCCAAGGAACAGCCAGCTCTGGAAACACCATATATTTT
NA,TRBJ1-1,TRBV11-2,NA,CASSPLGGLAEAFF,TGTGCCAGCAGCCCCCTAGGGGGTCTGGCTGAAGCTTTCTTT
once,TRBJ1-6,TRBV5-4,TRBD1,CASSTGQPRTGSPLHF,TGTGCCAGCAGCACGGGACAGCCACGCACTGGTTCACCCCTCCACTTT
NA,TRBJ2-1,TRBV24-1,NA,CATSDLSGYGNEQFF,TGTGCCACCAGTGATTTGTCCGGATACGGGAATGAGCAGTTCTTC
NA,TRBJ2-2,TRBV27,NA,CASSRTTVPNTGELFF,TGTGCCAGCAGTAGGACGACAGTCCCGAACACCGGGGAGCTGTTTTTT
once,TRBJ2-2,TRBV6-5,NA,CASSLDRSTTGELFF,TGTGCCAGCAGTCTTGACAGATCCACCACCGGGGAGCTGTTTTTT
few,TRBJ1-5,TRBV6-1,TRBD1,CASSDRGRRTGDSPQHF,TGTGCCAGCAGTGATAGGGGGCGCAGGACAGGGGATTCGCCCCAGCATTTT
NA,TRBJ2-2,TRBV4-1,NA,CASSWTQFGTGELFF,TGCGCCAGCAGCTGGACTCAGTTTGGCACCGGGGAGCTGTTTTTT
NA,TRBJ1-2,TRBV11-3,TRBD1,CASSFGQGVYGYTF,TGTGCCAGCAGCTTTGGACAGGGGGTGTATGGCTACACCTTC